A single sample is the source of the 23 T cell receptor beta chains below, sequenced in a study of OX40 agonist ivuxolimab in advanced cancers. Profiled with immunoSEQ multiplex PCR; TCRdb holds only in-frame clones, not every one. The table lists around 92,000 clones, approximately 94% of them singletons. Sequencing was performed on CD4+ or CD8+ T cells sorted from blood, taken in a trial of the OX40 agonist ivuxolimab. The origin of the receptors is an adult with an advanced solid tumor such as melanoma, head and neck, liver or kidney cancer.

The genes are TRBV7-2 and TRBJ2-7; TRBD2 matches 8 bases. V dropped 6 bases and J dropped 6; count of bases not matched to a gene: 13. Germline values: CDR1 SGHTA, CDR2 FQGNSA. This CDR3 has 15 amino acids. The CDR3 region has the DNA TGTGCCAGCAGGTCCCCCTTAGCGGGGTCTCGCGAGCAGTACTTC. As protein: CASRSPLAGSREQYF.

The CDR3 protein is CASSYIKIQETQYF. The CDR3 region has the DNA TGTGCCAGCAGCTATATAAAGATCCAAGAGACCCAGTACTTC. The chain employs TRBV7-2 and TRBJ2-5; D gene uncertain. The germline V gene has CDR1 SGHTA and CDR2 FQGNSA. V was cut by 4 bases and J by 1 base, with 10 bases left in between. The CDR3 consists of 14 residues.

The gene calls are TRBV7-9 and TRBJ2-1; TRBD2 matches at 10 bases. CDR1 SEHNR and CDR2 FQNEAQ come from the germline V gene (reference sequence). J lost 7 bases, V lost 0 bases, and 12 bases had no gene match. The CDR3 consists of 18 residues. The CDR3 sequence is CASSLADRLAGAGNEQFF. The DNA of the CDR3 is TGTGCCAGCAGCTTAGCGGACCGTCTAGCGGGGGCGGGGAATGAGCAGTTCTTC.

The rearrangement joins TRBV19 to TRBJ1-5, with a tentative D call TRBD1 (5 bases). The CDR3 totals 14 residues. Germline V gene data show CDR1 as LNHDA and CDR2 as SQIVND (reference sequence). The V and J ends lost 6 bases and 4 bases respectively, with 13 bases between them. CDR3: CASSPTGLNQPQHF. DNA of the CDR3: TGTGCCAGTAGCCCCACAGGACTTAATCAGCCCCAGCATTTT.

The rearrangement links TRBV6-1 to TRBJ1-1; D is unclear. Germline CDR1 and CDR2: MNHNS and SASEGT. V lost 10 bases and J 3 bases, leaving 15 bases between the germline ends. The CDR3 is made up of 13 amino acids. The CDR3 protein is CATGFRADTEAFF. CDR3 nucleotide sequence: TGTGCCACCGGATTTCGCGCTGACACTGAAGCTTTCTTT.

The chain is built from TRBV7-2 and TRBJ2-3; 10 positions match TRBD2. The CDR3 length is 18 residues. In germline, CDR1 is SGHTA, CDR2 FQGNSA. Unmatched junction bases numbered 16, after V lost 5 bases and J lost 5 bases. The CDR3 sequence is CASSRPRWSGGAGDTQYF. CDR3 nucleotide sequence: TGTGCCAGCAGCCGTCCCCGTTGGAGCGGGGGGGCCGGAGATACGCAGTATTTT.

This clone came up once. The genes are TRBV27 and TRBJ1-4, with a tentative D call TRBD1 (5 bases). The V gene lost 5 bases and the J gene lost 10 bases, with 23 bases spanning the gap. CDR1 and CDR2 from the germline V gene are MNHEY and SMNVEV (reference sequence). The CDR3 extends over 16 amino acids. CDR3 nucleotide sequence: TGTGCCAGCAGTAATATTCGTGGGACGGGGGGAGGAAAACTGTTTTTT. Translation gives CASSNIRGTGGGKLFF.

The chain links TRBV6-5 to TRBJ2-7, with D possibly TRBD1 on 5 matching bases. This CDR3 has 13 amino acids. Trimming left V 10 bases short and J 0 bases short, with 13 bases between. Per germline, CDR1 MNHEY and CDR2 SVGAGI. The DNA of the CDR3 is TGTGCCATCAGATCGACAGACTCCTACGAGCAGTACTTC. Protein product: CAIRSTDSYEQYF.

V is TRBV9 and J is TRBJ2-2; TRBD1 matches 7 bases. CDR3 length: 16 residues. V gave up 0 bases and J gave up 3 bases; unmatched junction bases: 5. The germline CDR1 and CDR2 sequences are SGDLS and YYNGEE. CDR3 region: CASSVDRGVDTGELFF. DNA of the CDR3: TGTGCCAGCAGCGTAGACAGGGGTGTCGACACCGGGGAGCTGTTTTTT.

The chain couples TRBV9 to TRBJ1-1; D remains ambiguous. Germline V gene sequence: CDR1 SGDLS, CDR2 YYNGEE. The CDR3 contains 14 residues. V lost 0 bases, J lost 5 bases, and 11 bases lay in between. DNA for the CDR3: TGTGCCAGCAGCGTAGGGCAGGCAGATACTGAAGCTTTCTTT. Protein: CASSVGQADTEAFF.

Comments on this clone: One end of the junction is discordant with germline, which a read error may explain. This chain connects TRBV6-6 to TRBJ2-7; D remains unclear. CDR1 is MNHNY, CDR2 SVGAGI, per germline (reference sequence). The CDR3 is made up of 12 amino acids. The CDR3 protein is CASSYEGRIVDF. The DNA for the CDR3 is TGTGCCAGCAGTTACGAAGGCAGGATCGTGGACTTC.

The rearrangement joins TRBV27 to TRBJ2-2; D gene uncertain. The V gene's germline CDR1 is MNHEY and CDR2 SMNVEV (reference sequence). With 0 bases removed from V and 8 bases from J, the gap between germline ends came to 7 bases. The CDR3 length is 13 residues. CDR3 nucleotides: TGTGCCAGCAGTTTATCTTGGGGAGGGGAGCTGTTTTTT. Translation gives CASSLSWGGELFF.

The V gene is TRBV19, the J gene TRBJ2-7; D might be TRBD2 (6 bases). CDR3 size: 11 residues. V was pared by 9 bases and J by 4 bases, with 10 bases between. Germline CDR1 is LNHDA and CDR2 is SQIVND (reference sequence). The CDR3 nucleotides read TGTGCCAGCAGGGACTTATACGAGCAGTACTTC. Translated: CASRDLYEQYF.

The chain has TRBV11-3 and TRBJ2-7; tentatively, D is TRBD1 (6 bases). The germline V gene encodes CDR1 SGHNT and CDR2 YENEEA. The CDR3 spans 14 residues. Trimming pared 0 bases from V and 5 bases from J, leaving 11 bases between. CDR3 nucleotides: TGTGCCAGCAGCTTAGAAGGACAGTCCCACGAGCAGTACTTC. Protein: CASSLEGQSHEQYF. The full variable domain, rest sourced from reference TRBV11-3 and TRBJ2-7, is EAGVVQSPRYKIIEKKQPVAFWCNPISGHNTLYWYLQNLGQGPELLIRYENEEAVDDSQLPKDRFSAERLKGVDSTLKIQPAELGDSAVYLCASSLEGQSHEQYFGPGTRLTVT.

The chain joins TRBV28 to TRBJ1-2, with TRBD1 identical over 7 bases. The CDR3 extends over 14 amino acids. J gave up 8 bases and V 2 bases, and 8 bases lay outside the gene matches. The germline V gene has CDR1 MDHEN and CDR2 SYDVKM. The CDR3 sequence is CASSLLEGALGYTF. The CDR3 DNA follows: TGTGCCAGCAGTTTACTGGAGGGGGCTTTGGGCTACACCTTC.

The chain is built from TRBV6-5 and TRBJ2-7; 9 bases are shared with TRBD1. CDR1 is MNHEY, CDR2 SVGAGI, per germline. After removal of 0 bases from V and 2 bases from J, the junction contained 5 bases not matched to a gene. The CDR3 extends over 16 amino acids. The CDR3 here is CASSYSKTGGTYEQYF. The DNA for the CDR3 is TGTGCCAGCAGTTACTCGAAGACAGGGGGAACCTACGAGCAGTACTTC.

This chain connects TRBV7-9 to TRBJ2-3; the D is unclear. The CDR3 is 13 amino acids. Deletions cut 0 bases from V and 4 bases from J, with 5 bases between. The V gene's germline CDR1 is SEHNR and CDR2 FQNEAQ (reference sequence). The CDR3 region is CASSLAWADTQYF. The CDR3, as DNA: TGTGCCAGCAGCTTAGCGTGGGCAGATACGCAGTATTTT.

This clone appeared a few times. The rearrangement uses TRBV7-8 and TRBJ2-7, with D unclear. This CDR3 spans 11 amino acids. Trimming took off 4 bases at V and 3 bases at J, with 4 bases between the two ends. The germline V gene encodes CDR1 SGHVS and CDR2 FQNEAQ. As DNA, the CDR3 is TGTGCCAGCAGCTCGGACTACGAGCAGTACTTC. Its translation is CASSSDYEQYF.

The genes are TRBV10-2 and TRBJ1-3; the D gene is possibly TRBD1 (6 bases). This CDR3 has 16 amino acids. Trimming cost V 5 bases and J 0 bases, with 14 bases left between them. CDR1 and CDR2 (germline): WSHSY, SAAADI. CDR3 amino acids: CASSFNRDNSGNTIYF. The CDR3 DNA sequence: TGCGCCAGCAGTTTTAATCGGGACAACTCTGGAAACACCATATATTTT.

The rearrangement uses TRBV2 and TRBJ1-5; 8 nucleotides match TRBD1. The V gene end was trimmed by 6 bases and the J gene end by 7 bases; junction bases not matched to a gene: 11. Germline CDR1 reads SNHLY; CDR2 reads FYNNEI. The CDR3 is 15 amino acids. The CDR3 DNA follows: TGTGCCAGCAGGGGAGGACAGGGCCTGGGGCAGCCCCAGCATTTT. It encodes CASRGGQGLGQPQHF.

The CDR3 nucleotides read TGCAGCTTCCTGTGGGACACCATGAACACTGAAGCTTTCTTT. As protein: CSFLWDTMNTEAFF. J is TRBJ1-1 and V is TRBV29-1, with D maybe TRBD1 (6 bases). Trimming left V 8 bases short and J 0 bases short, with 16 bases between. Germline CDR1 SQVTM, CDR2 ANQGSEA. This CDR3 is 14 amino acids long.

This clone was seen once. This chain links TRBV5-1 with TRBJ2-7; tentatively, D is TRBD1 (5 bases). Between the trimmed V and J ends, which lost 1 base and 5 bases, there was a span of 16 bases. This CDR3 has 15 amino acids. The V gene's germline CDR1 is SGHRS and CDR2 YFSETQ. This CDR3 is CASSLTGPTKHEQYF. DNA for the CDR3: TGCGCCAGCAGCTTGACAGGCCCTACCAAGCACGAGCAGTACTTC.

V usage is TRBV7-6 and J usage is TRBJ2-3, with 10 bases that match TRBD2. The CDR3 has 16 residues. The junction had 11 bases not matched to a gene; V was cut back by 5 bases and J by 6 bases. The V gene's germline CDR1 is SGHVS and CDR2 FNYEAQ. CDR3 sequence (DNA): TGTGCCAGCAGCCCTGTGAGCGGGAGGGCGGGGGATACGCAGTATTTT. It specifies CASSPVSGRAGDTQYF.